The next 15 T cell receptor beta chains were all read from a single sample in a study of shared clonotypes between healthy human individuals. TCRdb's copy holds only in-frame clones and misses some; the assay was immunoSEQ multiplex PCR. The sample lists some 510,000 clones; 75% to 85% were seen once. Sample: PBMCs. These TCRs come from a woman aged 40 to 50 in good health. Some clones in this sample may be carry-over from other donors' samples.

The gene calls are TRBV20-1 and TRBJ2-7; D ambiguous. V was shortened by 4 bases and J by 2 bases, with 6 bases between the two germline ends. CDR1 and CDR2 from the germline V gene are DFQATT and SNEGSKA (reference sequence). The CDR3 is 11 residues long. Here the CDR3 DNA reads TGCAGTGCTACAGGTCCCTACGAGCAGTACTTC. Translation: CSATGPYEQYF.

This clone was counted only a few times. The V and J genes are TRBV10-3 and TRBJ1-2, with TRBD1 as a possible D gene (5 bases). Germline V gene lookup returns CDR1 ENHRY and CDR2 SYGVKD. V lost 10 bases, J lost 3 bases, and 18 bases lay in between. This CDR3 spans 14 amino acids. The CDR3 loop reads CATNNPSGDYGYTF. CDR3 DNA: TGTGCCACCAATAATCCCTCGGGGGACTATGGCTACACCTTC.

The chain uses TRBV18 and TRBJ2-1; D possibly matches TRBD1 or TRBD2 (5 bases each). V lost 5 bases, J lost 9 bases, and 20 bases lay in between. The CDR3 contains 15 residues. Germline V gives CDR1 KGHSH, CDR2 LQKENI. The DNA of the CDR3 is TGTGCCAGCTCAACTCAGACAAATCGGGGCCTTGAGCAGTTCTTC. This gives the protein CASSTQTNRGLEQFF.

In this sample, this clone turned up many times. The J gene is TRBJ2-1, the V gene TRBV2, with D perhaps TRBD2 (6 bases). This CDR3 spans 14 amino acids. The germline V gene has CDR1 SNHLY and CDR2 FYNNEI. V was trimmed by 6 bases and J by 4 bases, leaving 13 bases between them. CDR3 sequence (DNA): TGTGCCAGCAGGTTTTTAGCGGATTACAATGAGCAGTTCTTC. It is translated as CASRFLADYNEQFF.

This chain uses TRBV6-1 with TRBJ2-5; D might be TRBD2 (5 bases). This CDR3 is built from 13 residues. Germline CDR1 reads MNHNS; CDR2 reads SASEGT. V was shortened by 7 bases and J by 0 bases, with 9 bases between the two germline ends. The CDR3: CASKGDNQETQYF. CDR3 nucleotides: TGTGCCAGCAAGGGAGACAACCAAGAGACCCAGTACTTC.

The chain links TRBV13 to TRBJ2-2, with no clear D. V was trimmed by 5 bases and J by 0 bases, leaving 10 bases between them. Germline V gene data show CDR1 as PRHDT and CDR2 as FYEKMQ (reference sequence). The CDR3 consists of 15 residues. As DNA, the CDR3 is TGTGCCAGCAGCGCTGCGTACCCGAACACCGGGGAGCTGTTTTTT. Protein sequence: CASSAAYPNTGELFF.

This clone was recorded a few times. The chain carries TRBV15 and TRBJ2-5; D is unresolved. CDR1 is LNHNV and CDR2 is YYDKDF in the germline V gene (reference sequence). Trimming removed 0 bases at V and 0 bases at J, with 2 bases between. The CDR3 contains 13 residues. This CDR3 is CATSRDHQETQYF. The CDR3 DNA is TGTGCCACCAGCAGAGACCACCAAGAGACCCAGTACTTC.

J is TRBJ1-2 and V is TRBV7-2; the D is unclear. Trimming cost V 0 bases and J 2 bases, with 16 bases left between them. CDR3 length: 17 amino acids. Germline CDR1 reads SGHTA; CDR2 reads FQGNSA. The CDR3 spells CASSLAGPTSPNYGYTF. The CDR3 DNA is TGTGCCAGCAGCTTAGCCGGCCCGACAAGCCCCAACTATGGCTACACCTTC. The whole variable domain, remainder taken from reference TRBV7-2 and TRBJ1-2, is GAGVSQSPSNKVTEKGKDVELRCDPISGHTALYWYRQSLGQGLEFLIYFQGNSAPDKSGLPSDRFSAERTGGSVSTLTIQRTQQEDSAVYLCASSLAGPTSPNYGYTFGSGTRLTVV.

J is TRBJ2-7 and V is TRBV13, with TRBD2 matching 7 bases. The germline V gene encodes CDR1 PRHDT and CDR2 FYEKMQ (reference sequence). The CDR3 runs to 17 residues. Unmatched junction bases numbered 17, after V lost 5 bases and J lost 4 bases. The CDR3 DNA reads as TGTGCCAGCAGCCCTGCCAGCCCGGGACTACCCATTTACGAGCAGTACTTC. As protein: CASSPASPGLPIYEQYF.

V is TRBV2 and J is TRBJ2-2; the match to TRBD2 covers 10 bases. The CDR3 spans 18 residues. J was trimmed by 5 bases and V by 0 bases; bases with no gene match: 9. Germline loops: CDR1 SNHLY, CDR2 FYNNEI. CDR3 amino acids: CASSEALLAGVGTGELFF. The CDR3 DNA sequence: TGTGCCAGCAGTGAAGCGCTGCTAGCGGGAGTCGGGACCGGGGAGCTGTTTTTT.

V usage is TRBV6-5 and J usage is TRBJ1-2, with 9 nucleotides matching TRBD1. This CDR3 contains 15 residues. Germline loops: CDR1 MNHEY, CDR2 SVGAGI. The trim removed 2 bases at V and 5 bases at J, leaving 6 bases unmatched. CDR3 DNA sequence: TGTGCCAGCAGTTACGGGACAGGGATTGGTTATGGCTACACCTTC. This encodes CASSYGTGIGYGYTF.

CDR3 DNA: TGTGCCAGCCGGGAGGGGTCCTACGAGCAGTACTTC. This translates into CASREGSYEQYF. The rearrangement links TRBV2 to TRBJ2-7, with 8 bases matching TRBD2. This CDR3 contains 12 residues. With 8 bases clipped from V and 1 base from J, the junction kept 1 base outside the gene matches. Germline values: CDR1 SNHLY, CDR2 FYNNEI.

This clone was detected once. The gene calls are TRBV5-1 and TRBJ2-5; either TRBD1 or TRBD2 may supply D (5 bases each). The CDR3 runs to 15 residues. Germline-derived CDR1 and CDR2 are SGHRS and YFSETQ. Between the trimmed V and J ends, which lost 0 bases and 2 bases, there was a span of 11 bases. DNA for the CDR3: TGCGCCAGCAGCTTGGCGGGACGTGTGCAAGAGACCCAGTACTTC. Translation: CASSLAGRVQETQYF. Together with reference TRBV5-1 and TRBJ2-5, the CDR3 gives the full variable domain: KAGVTQTPRYLIKTRGQQVTLSCSPISGHRSVSWYQQTPGQGLQFLFEYFSETQRNKGNFPGRFSGRQFSNSRSEMNVSTLELGDSALYLCASSLAGRVQETQYFGPGTRLLVL.

The table lists this clone with a count of one. The J gene is TRBJ1-5, the V gene TRBV10-3; D perhaps matches TRBD1 (6 bases). The germline V gene has CDR1 ENHRY and CDR2 SYGVKD. This CDR3 region has 13 residues. V dropped 6 bases and J dropped 5 bases, with 11 bases sitting between them. The CDR3 reads CAISPDSDQPQHF. As DNA, the CDR3 is TGTGCCATCAGCCCGGACAGTGATCAGCCCCAGCATTTT.

V and J are TRBV28 and TRBJ2-3, with 10 positions matching TRBD2. V shed 7 bases, J shed 6 bases, and the junction held 10 bases outside the gene matches. CDR1 MDHEN and CDR2 SYDVKM come from the germline V gene. The CDR3 has 15 amino acids. The chain's CDR3 is CASKDGTSASDTQYF. The CDR3 DNA sequence: TGTGCCAGCAAAGACGGGACTAGCGCGTCCGATACGCAGTATTTT.